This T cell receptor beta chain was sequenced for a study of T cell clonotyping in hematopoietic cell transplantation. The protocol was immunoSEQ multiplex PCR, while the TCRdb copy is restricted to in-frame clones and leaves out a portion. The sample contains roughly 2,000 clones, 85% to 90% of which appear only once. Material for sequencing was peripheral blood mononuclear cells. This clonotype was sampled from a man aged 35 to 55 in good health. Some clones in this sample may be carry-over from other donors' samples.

CDR3 DNA: TGTGCCAGCAGTTCGGGACAGGGGGCGCTAAACGAGCAGTACTTC. It specifies CASSSGQGALNEQYF. J is TRBJ2-7 and V is TRBV5-4, with 12 bases fitting TRBD1. V was pared by 5 bases and J by 5 bases, with 8 bases of the junction left unmatched. Germline V gene lookup returns CDR1 SGHNT and CDR2 YYREEE (reference sequence). CDR3 length: 15 residues. Together with reference TRBV5-4 and TRBJ2-7, the CDR3 gives the full variable domain: ETGVTQSPTHLIKTRGQQVTLRCSSQSGHNTVSWYQQALGQGPQFIFQYYREEENGRGNFPPRFSGLQFPNYSSELNVNALELDDSALYLCASSSGQGALNEQYFGPGTRLTVT.